This TCR beta chain emerged from a study of blood T cell repertoires in COVID-19. Study-wide background: Researchers got acute and convalescent COVID-19 samples from the United States, Italy and Spain.

CDR1 is SGHTA, CDR2 FQGNSA, per germline. Trimming removed 2 bases at V and 7 bases at J, with 5 bases between. This CDR3 is built from 12 residues. Method: immunoSEQ multiplex PCR; TCRdb's copy keeps in-frame clones and lacks some. The sample lists about 200,000 clones; 86% were seen once. Participants spanned ages 18 to 89 years and resided in some 22 US areas. Participants had their cohort set by participant-reported clinical history. The sequenced material came from PBMCs or T cells enriched from blood (not recorded which). The source of this sequence is a man in his forties with acute COVID-19. V and J are TRBV7-2 and TRBJ2-2; D call uncertain. The CDR3 loop reads CASSLLGGELFF. The CDR3 coding sequence is TGTGCCAGCAGCTTACTAGGCGGGGAGCTGTTTTTT.